What follows are 14 T cell receptor beta chains derived from one specimen sequenced in a study of control samples from healthy donors and cancer patients. Assay used: immunoSEQ multiplex PCR; TCRdb lists only in-frame clones, some missing. There are around 80,000 clones in the sample; around 87% occur only once, and about 18% lies in the top ten. The sequencing input was blood. The receptor set was obtained from a man in his fifties in good health.

The V call is TRBV27, the J call TRBJ2-3; D gene uncertain. Germline assignment: CDR1 MNHEY and CDR2 SMNVEV (reference sequence). Trimming stripped 4 bases from V and 1 base from J, with 12 bases between. The length of the CDR3 is 15 residues. The CDR3 protein is CASSSVGWGTDTQYF. In DNA form, the CDR3 reads TGTGCCAGCAGTTCAGTAGGTTGGGGCACAGATACGCAGTATTTT.

This clone has just one count. The V gene is TRBV5-1, the J gene TRBJ2-7, with D perhaps TRBD1 (5 bases). Germline CDR1 SGHRS, CDR2 YFSETQ. This CDR3 is 13 amino acids long. Trimming stripped 1 base from V and 2 bases from J, with 7 bases between. The CDR3 DNA sequence: TGCGCCAGCAGCTTGCAGGGCCCCTACGAGCAGTACTTC. It yields the protein CASSLQGPYEQYF.

This sequence joins TRBV24-1 and TRBJ2-5; 11 nucleotides align to TRBD1. The length of the CDR3 is 15 residues. The V and J ends lost 2 bases and 8 bases, in that order; junction bases with no gene match: 6. In germline, CDR1 is KGHDR, CDR2 SFDVKD. CDR3 sequence (DNA): TGTGCCACCAGTGATTCGGCGGGACAGGGGGATACCCAGTACTTC. Translating it yields CATSDSAGQGDTQYF.

The genes are TRBV7-8 and TRBJ2-7; D perhaps matches TRBD2 (6 bases). The germline V gene encodes CDR1 SGHVS and CDR2 FQNEAQ. The CDR3 is 13 amino acids. The DNA for the CDR3 is TGTGCCAGCAGCTTAGCGTGGGAAACTAGCTGGGACGTC. Translation: CASSLAWETSWDV.

V usage is TRBV5-6 and J usage is TRBJ2-1, with 8 bases lining up with TRBD2. The junction had 7 bases not matched to a gene; V was cut back by 4 bases and J by 4 bases. Germline loops: CDR1 SGHDT, CDR2 YYEEEE. The CDR3 has 15 amino acids. The CDR3 DNA sequence: TGTGCCAGCAGCCACCGGGGGGGACTGTACAATGAGCAGTTCTTC. Amino acids: CASSHRGGLYNEQFF.

The J gene is TRBJ2-1, the V gene TRBV11-2; 8 positions match TRBD2. Germline loops: CDR1 SGHAT, CDR2 FQNNGV. This CDR3 comprises 15 residues. After removal of 3 bases from V and 4 bases from J, the junction contained 5 bases not matched to a gene. The CDR3 is CASSFGSSGYNEQFF. CDR3 DNA sequence: TGTGCCAGCAGCTTCGGGTCTAGCGGGTACAATGAGCAGTTCTTC.

This chain joins TRBV5-1 and TRBJ2-3; TRBD2 agrees at 13 bases. Trimming cost V 0 bases and J 3 bases; bases outside gene matches: 7. The CDR3 is 18 residues long. CDR1 is SGHRS, CDR2 YFSETQ, per germline. The CDR3, as DNA: TGCGCCAGCAGCTTGGGACTAGCGGGGGGTCTTTATACAGATACGCAGTATTTT. Protein product: CASSLGLAGGLYTDTQYF.

This chain joins TRBV6-6 and TRBJ1-5; possible D gene TRBD1, 5 bases. Germline CDR1 is MNHNY and CDR2 is SVGAGI (reference sequence). The CDR3 is made up of 15 amino acids. Deletions cut 11 bases from V and 6 bases from J, with 23 bases between. In DNA form, the CDR3 reads TGTGCCGCTCACGACCCAGGGTGGGTGAGTCAGCCCCAGCATTTT. Its protein is CAAHDPGWVSQPQHF.

The chain has TRBV7-2 and TRBJ2-2; possible D gene TRBD2, 6 bases. CDR3 length: 16 amino acids. The germline CDR1 and CDR2 sequences are SGHTA and FQGNSA. Trimming took off 5 bases at V and 5 bases at J, with 18 bases between the two ends. The CDR3: CASSPFGGAETGELFF. The CDR3 nucleotides are TGTGCCAGCAGCCCCTTCGGGGGAGCGGAAACCGGGGAGCTGTTTTTT.

The chain links TRBV11-3 to TRBJ1-1; D might be TRBD1 (5 bases). V lost 7 bases, J lost 8 bases, and 11 bases lay in between. There are 11 residues in the CDR3. CDR1 SGHNT and CDR2 YENEEA come from the germline V gene. The CDR3 DNA follows: TGTGCCAGCAAATGGGGCGGAGAAGCTTTCTTT. Encoded protein: CASKWGGEAFF.

The chain carries TRBV28 and TRBJ1-5; D unresolved. Germline V gene data show CDR1 as MDHEN and CDR2 as SYDVKM. There are 14 residues in the CDR3. V lost 6 bases, J lost 1 base, and 10 bases lay in between. The CDR3 spells CASSPAGSNQPQHF. CDR3 bases: TGTGCCAGCAGCCCCGCCGGGAGCAATCAGCCCCAGCATTTT.

J is TRBJ2-7 and V is TRBV27, with D possibly TRBD2 on 5 matching bases. Trimming took 2 bases from V and 2 from J, leaving 10 bases between them. Per the germline V gene, CDR1 is MNHEY and CDR2 is SMNVEV (reference sequence). The length of the CDR3 is 14 residues. Written as DNA, the CDR3 is TGTGCCAGCAGTTTAGTCACGGGAACCTACGAGCAGTACTTC. Its protein product is CASSLVTGTYEQYF.

This clone has a handful of counts. This chain uses TRBV14 with TRBJ1-1; tentatively, D is TRBD1 (5 bases). Per germline, CDR1 SGHDN and CDR2 FVKESK. V gave up 0 bases and J gave up 3 bases, with 11 bases separating them. The CDR3 spans 15 residues. The CDR3 loop is CASSQDRDGYTEAFF. CDR3 sequence (DNA): TGTGCCAGCAGCCAAGATCGGGACGGGTACACTGAAGCTTTCTTT.

The CDR3 region is CASTQKFSGDVETQYF. As DNA, the CDR3 is TGTGCCAGCACCCAAAAGTTCTCGGGGGATGTGGAGACCCAGTACTTC. The V call is TRBV5-4, the J call TRBJ2-5; weak D call: TRBD2 (6 bases). This CDR3 contains 16 residues. The germline CDR1 and CDR2 sequences are SGHNT and YYREEE (reference sequence). Trimming took off 6 bases at V and 5 bases at J, with 23 bases between the two ends.